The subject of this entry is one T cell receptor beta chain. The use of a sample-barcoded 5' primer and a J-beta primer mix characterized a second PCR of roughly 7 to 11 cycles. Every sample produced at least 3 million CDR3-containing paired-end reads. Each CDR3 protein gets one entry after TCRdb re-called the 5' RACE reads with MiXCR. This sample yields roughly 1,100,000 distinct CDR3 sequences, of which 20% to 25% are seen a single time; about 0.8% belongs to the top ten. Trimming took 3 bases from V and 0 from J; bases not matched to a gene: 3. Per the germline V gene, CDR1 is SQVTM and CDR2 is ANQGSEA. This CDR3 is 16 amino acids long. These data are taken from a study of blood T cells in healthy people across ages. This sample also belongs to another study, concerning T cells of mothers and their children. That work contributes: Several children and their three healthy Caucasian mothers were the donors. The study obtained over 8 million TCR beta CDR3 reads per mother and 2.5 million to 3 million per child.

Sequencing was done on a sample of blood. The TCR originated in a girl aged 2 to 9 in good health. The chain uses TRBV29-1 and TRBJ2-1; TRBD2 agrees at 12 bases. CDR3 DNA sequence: TGCAGCGTTGATAGGACTAGCGGGGCCTCCTACAATGAGCAGTTCTTC. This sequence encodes CSVDRTSGASYNEQFF.